The rows below give T cell receptor beta chains drawn from one sample of a study of blood T cells in healthy people across ages. Each CDR3 protein gets one entry after TCRdb re-called the 5' RACE reads with MiXCR. Here the sample spans hundreds of thousands of distinct CDR3 sequences, 25% to 30% being singletons. Material: blood. The receptors derive from an elderly woman in good health. Both conserved end residues are part of each CDR3. The D gene is left open where the match is weak. Clone size appears in some rows only: once, few, many, or a class for an expanded clone.

clone_size	v_call	d_call	j_call	cdr3_aa	cdr3_nt
few	TRBV7-2	-	TRBJ2-2	CASSLLTLNTGELFF	TGTGCCAGCAGCCTACTGACATTAAACACCGGGGAGCTGTTTTTT
-	TRBV5-1	-	TRBJ2-2	CAGSRTAGELFF	TGCGCCGGCAGTCGGACCGCCGGGGAGCTGTTTTTT
-	TRBV20-1	-	TRBJ2-3	CSASRDTQKDTQYF	TGCAGTGCTTCGCGGGACACCCAGAAAGATACGCAGTATTTT
-	TRBV7-8	-	TRBJ1-1	CASSLSNRQAFF	TGTGCCAGCAGCTTGAGTAACCGTCAAGCTTTCTTT
many	TRBV7-9	-	TRBJ2-5	CASSGGSETQYF	TGTGCCTCCTCTGGGGGGTCGGAGACCCAGTACTTC
many	TRBV7-2	-	TRBJ1-5	CASSLGSGSSQPQHF	TGTGCCAGCAGCTTAGGTTCAGGGTCAAGTCAGCCCCAGCATTTT
-	TRBV15	TRBD2	TRBJ2-7	CATSRVSGSNEQYF	TGTGCCACCAGCAGAGTCAGCGGGAGCAACGAGCAGTACTTC
many	TRBV12-3/TRBV12-4	-	TRBJ2-3	CASSSLGDTQYF	TGTGCCAGCAGTTCTCTGGGAGATACGCAGTATTTT
many	TRBV20-1	TRBD1	TRBJ2-7	CSANRQGGEQYF	TGCAGTGCTAACCGACAGGGTGGCGAGCAGTACTTC
-	TRBV7-9	TRBD1	TRBJ2-2	CASSRGTGGSGELFF	TGTGCCAGCAGCAGGGGGACAGGGGGCAGCGGGGAGCTGTTTTTT
few	TRBV7-2	TRBD1	TRBJ1-6	CASRAGTGASPLHF	TGTGCCAGCAGAGCCGGGACAGGGGCTTCACCCCTCCACTTT
many	TRBV7-2	-	TRBJ1-2	CASSLARWGDDGYTF	TGTGCCAGCAGCTTAGCCCGCTGGGGGGATGATGGCTACACCTTC
many	TRBV3-1	TRBD2	TRBJ2-1	CASSQDRSGGLRQDNEQFF	TGTGCCAGCAGCCAAGATAGGAGCGGGGGCCTACGCCAGGACAATGAGCAGTTCTTC